This TCR beta chain was observed in a study of brain T cells in children with intractable seizures. Concerning this clone: Its target is not known.

The repertoire was sequenced with immunoSEQ multiplex PCR; TCRdb's copy has only in-frame clones and lacks some. The sample shows 110,000 or so clones, roughly 92% of them seen only once. Overall study findings and caveats: Clones missing pre-surgery may reflect undersampling of that blood sample. HCMV serostatus was not known, and viral specificity came from CDR3 similarity only.

The CDR3 length is 20 residues. Germline CDR1 reads SGHNT; CDR2 reads YENEEA. Trimming took 5 bases from V and 0 from J, leaving 27 bases between them. At least one anti-epileptic drug was given before surgery. The gene calls are TRBV11-3 and TRBJ2-3, with D maybe TRBD2 (5 bases). Sequences were derived from peripheral blood, sampled at surgery. The receptor comes from a boy younger than two with hemimegalencephaly and intractable seizures. The CDR3 loop is CASSRFLGSGERVSTDTQYF. CDR3 sequence (DNA): TGTGCCAGCAGCCGATTTCTGGGGTCGGGTGAGAGGGTGAGCACAGATACGCAGTATTTT.